The T cell receptor beta chain under discussion was sequenced for a study of T cells after yellow fever vaccination. On the study more broadly: SMART-Seq v4 Ultra Low Input served to prepare low-cell-number fractions.

Broader study findings: Sorted repertoires could include abundant contaminating clonotypes from bulk cells.

TCRdb itself ran the 5' RACE reads through MiXCR, one entry per CDR3 protein. The sample holds approximately 550,000 distinct CDR3 sequences, roughly 14% seen once. The length of the CDR3 is 13 residues. V lost 3 bases and J lost 6; bases outside the gene matches: 5. Germline CDR1 DFQATT, CDR2 SNEGSKA (reference sequence). This clonotype has just a few counts. Its antigen is currently unknown. The source material was PBMCs, sampled on the day of the yellow fever booster vaccination. The genes are TRBV20-1 and TRBJ2-1; 7 bases align to TRBD2. The receptor's source is a man aged 25-45 years who received the YFV17D yellow fever vaccine. CDR3 coding DNA: TGCAGTGCTAGGCGAGCGGGGCTCAATGAGCAGTTCTTC. Translating gives CSARRAGLNEQFF.